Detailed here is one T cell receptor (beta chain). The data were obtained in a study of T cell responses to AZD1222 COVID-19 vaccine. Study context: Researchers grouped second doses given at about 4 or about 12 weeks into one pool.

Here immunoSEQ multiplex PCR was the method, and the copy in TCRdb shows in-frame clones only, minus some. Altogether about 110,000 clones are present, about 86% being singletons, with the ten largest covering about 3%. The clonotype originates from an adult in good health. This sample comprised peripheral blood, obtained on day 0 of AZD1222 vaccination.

CDR3 residues: CASSPKTGGYSGNTIYF. The CDR3 coding sequence is TGTGCCAGCAGTCCCAAGACAGGGGGGTACTCTGGAAACACCATATATTTT. The J gene is TRBJ1-3, the V gene TRBV6-6, with TRBD1 matching 9 bases. CDR3 length: 17 amino acids. After removal of 5 bases from V and 0 bases from J, the junction contained 8 bases not matched to a gene. Germline V gives CDR1 MNHNY, CDR2 SVGAGI (reference sequence).